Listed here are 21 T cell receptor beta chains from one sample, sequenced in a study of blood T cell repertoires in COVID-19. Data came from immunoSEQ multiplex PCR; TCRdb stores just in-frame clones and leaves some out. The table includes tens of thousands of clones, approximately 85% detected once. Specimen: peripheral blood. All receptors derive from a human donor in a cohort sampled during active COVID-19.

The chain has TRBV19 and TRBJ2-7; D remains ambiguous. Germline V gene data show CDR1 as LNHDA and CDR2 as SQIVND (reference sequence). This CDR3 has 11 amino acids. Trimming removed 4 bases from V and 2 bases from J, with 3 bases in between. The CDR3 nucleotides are TGTGCCAGTAGTACAACCTACGAGCAGTACTTC. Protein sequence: CASSTTYEQYF.

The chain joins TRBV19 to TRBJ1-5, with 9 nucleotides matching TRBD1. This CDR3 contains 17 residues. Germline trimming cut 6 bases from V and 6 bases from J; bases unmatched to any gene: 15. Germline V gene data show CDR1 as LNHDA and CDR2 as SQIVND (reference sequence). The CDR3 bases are TGTGCCAGTAGGACGTCGGGACAGGGCGGCAGCGGTCAGCCCCAGCATTTT. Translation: CASRTSGQGGSGQPQHF.

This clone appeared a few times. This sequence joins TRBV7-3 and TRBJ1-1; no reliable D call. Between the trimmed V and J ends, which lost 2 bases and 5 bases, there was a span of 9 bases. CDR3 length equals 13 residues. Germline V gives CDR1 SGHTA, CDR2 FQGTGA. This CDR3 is CASSLPGRTEAFF. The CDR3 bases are TGTGCCAGCAGCTTACCGGGAAGGACTGAAGCTTTCTTT. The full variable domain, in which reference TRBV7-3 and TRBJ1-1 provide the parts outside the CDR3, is GAGVSQTPSNKVTEKGKYVELRCDPISGHTALYWYRQSLGQGPEFLIYFQGTGAADDSGLPNDRFFAVRPEGSVSTLKIQRTERGDSAVYLCASSLPGRTEAFFGQGTRLTVV.

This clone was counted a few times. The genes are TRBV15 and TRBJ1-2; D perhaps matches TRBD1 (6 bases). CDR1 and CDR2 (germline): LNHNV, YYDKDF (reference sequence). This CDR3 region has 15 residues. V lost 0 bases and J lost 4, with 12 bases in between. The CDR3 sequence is CATSRDPGTTYGYTF. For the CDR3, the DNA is TGTGCCACCAGCAGAGACCCCGGGACAACCTATGGCTACACCTTC.

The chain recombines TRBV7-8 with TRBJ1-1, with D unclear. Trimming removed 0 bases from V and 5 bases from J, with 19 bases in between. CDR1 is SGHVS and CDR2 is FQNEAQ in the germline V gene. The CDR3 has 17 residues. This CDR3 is CASSLAHYTVEGTEAFF. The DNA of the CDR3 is TGTGCCAGCAGCTTAGCGCATTATACAGTTGAGGGTACTGAAGCTTTCTTT.

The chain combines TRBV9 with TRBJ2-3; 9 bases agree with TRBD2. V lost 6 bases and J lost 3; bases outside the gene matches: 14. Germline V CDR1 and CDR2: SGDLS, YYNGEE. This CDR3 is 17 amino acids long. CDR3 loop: CASTRRGSGGLTDTQYF. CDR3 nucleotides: TGTGCCAGCACCAGACGAGGGAGCGGGGGGTTGACAGATACGCAGTATTTT.

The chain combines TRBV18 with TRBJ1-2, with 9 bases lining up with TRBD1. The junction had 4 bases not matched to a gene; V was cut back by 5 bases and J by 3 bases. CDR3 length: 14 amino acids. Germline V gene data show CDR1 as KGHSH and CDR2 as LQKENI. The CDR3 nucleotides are TGTGCCAGCTCATACAGGGGGCAGGACTATGGCTACACCTTC. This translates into CASSYRGQDYGYTF.

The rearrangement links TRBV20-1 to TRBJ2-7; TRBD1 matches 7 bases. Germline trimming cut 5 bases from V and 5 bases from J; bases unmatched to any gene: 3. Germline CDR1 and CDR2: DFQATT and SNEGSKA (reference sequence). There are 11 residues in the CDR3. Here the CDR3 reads CSASTGDEQYF. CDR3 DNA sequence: TGCAGTGCTTCCACAGGGGACGAGCAGTACTTC.

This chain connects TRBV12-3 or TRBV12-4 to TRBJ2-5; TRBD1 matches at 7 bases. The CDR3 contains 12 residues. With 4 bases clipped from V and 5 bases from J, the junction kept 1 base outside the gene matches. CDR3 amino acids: CASSWDSETQYF. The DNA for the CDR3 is TGTGCCAGCAGTTGGGACAGCGAGACCCAGTACTTC.

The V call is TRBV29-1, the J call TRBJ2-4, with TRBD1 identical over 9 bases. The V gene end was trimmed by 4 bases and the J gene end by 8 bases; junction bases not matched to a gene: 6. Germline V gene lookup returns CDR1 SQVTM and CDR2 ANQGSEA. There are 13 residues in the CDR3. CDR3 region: CSVGGQGGDIQYF. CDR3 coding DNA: TGCAGCGTTGGGGGACAGGGCGGGGACATTCAGTACTTC.

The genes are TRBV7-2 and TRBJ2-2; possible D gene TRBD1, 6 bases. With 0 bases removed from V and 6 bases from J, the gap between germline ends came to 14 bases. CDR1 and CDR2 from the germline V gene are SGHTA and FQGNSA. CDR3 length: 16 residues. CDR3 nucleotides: TGTGCCAGCAGCTTAGCGGGGGCCCCCGTGGCCGGGGAGCTGTTTTTT. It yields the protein CASSLAGAPVAGELFF.

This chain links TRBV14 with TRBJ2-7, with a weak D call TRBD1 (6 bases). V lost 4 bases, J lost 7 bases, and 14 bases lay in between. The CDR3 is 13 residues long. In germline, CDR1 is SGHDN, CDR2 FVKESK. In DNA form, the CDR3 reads TGTGCCAGCAGCCCCCAGGGGTCGTGGGAGCAGTACTTC. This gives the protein CASSPQGSWEQYF.

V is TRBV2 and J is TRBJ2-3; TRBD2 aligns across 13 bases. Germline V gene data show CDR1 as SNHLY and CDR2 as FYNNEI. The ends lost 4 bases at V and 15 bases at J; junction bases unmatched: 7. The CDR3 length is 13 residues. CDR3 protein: CASSGTGTSGVYF. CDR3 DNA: TGTGCCAGCAGTGGAACCGGGACTAGCGGGGTCTATTTT.

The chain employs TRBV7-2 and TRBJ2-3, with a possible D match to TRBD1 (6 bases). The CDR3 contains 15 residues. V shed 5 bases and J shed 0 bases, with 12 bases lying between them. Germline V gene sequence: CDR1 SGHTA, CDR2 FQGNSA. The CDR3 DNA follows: TGTGCCAGCAGCCTCAGACAGGCTAGCACAGATACGCAGTATTTT. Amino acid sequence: CASSLRQASTDTQYF.

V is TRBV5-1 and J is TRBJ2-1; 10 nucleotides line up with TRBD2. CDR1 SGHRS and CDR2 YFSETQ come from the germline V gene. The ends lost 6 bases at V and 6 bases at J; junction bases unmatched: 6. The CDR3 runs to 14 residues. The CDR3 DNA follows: TGCGCCAGCAAAGGTAGCGGGGGGCCCAATGAGCAGTTCTTC. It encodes CASKGSGGPNEQFF.

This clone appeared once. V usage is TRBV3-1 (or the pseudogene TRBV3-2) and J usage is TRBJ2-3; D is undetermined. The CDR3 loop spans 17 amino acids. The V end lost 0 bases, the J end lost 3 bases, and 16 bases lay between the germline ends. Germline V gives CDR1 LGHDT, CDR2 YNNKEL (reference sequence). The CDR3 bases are TGTGCCAGCAGCCAAGATCCTAAGTCAGGTGTGACAGATACGCAGTATTTT. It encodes CASSQDPKSGVTDTQYF.

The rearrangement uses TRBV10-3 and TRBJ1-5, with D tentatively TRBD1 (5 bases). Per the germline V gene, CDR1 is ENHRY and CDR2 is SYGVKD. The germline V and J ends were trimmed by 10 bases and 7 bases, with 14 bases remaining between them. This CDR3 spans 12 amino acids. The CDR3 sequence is CATGGRDQPQHF. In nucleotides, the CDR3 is TGTGCCACCGGGGGACGGGACCAGCCCCAGCATTTT.

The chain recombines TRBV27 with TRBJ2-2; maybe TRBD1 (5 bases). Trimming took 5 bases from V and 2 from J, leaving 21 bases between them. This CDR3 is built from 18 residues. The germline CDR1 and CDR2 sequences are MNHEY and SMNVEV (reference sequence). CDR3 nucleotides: TGTGCCAGCAGTCCCCCCAGGGCGGACGTCTATAACACCGGGGAGCTGTTTTTT. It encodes CASSPPRADVYNTGELFF.

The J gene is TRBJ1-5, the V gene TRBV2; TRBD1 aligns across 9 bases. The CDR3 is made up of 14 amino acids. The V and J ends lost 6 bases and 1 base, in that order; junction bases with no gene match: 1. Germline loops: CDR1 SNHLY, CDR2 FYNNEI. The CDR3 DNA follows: TGTGCCAGCAGCGGGACAGGGAGCAATCAGCCCCAGCATTTT. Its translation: CASSGTGSNQPQHF.

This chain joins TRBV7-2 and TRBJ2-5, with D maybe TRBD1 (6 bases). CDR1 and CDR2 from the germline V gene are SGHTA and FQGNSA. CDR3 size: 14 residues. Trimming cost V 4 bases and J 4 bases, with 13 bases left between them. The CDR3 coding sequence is TGTGCCAGCAGCTCACTACAGGGATCAGAGACCCAGTACTTC. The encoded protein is CASSSLQGSETQYF.

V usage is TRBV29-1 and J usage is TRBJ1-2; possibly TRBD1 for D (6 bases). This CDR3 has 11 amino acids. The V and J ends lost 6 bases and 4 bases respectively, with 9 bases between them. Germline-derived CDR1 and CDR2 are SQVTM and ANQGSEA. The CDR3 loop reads CSVAGVYGYTF. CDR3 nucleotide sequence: TGCAGCGTGGCAGGGGTCTATGGCTACACCTTC.